Below are 20 T cell receptor beta chains sequenced from a single sample in a study of PD-L1 blockade in urothelial cancer. Time point: pretreatment peripheral blood. Generated by immunoSEQ multiplex PCR, the TCRdb table keeps only in-frame clones and is missing some. The top ten hold under 6% of the sample, which has about 76,000 clones, about 90% seen once. The material sequenced was PBMCs, taken around atezolizumab (anti-PD-L1) treatment. The source is a man in his 70s with urothelial cancer.

The chain is built from TRBV6-5 and TRBJ2-2; 7 bases map to TRBD2. Per germline, CDR1 MNHEY and CDR2 SVGAGI. The CDR3 has 15 amino acids. V shed 2 bases, J shed 1 base, and the junction held 1 base outside the gene matches. CDR3 in amino acids: CASSYVAGNTGELFF. CDR3 DNA: TGTGCCAGCAGTTACGTAGCGGGGAACACCGGGGAGCTGTTTTTT.

This rearrangement joins TRBV27 to TRBJ2-6, with TRBD1 identical over 11 bases. In germline, CDR1 is MNHEY, CDR2 SMNVEV (reference sequence). Unmatched junction bases numbered 11, after V lost 7 bases and J lost 0 bases. The CDR3 is 19 amino acids. CDR3 coding DNA: TGTGCCAGCACCGAACATTGGGACAGGGGGTTCTCTGGGGCCAACGTCCTGACTTTC. Residues: CASTEHWDRGFSGANVLTF.

The rearrangement links TRBV12-5 to TRBJ2-7; TRBD2 is a possible D gene (5 bases). CDR1 LGHNT and CDR2 FRNRAP come from the germline V gene. Deletions cut 3 bases from V and 3 bases from J, with 12 bases between. The CDR3 loop spans 14 amino acids. The CDR3 sequence is CASGFGSSGYEQYF. In DNA form, the CDR3 reads TGTGCTAGTGGTTTTGGGAGCAGCGGCTACGAGCAGTACTTC.

The DNA for the CDR3 is TGTGCCACTTCCAACGGACAGGGGGAGACAGATACGCAGTATTTT. Protein: CATSNGQGETDTQYF. The chain joins TRBV6-1 to TRBJ2-3, with 10 bases identical to TRBD1. CDR3 length: 15 amino acids. Germline CDR1 is MNHNS and CDR2 is SASEGT. Trimming cost V 10 bases and J 3 bases; bases outside gene matches: 10.

This sequence joins TRBV7-9 and TRBJ2-7, with 10 bases fitting TRBD2. CDR1 SEHNR and CDR2 FQNEAQ come from the germline V gene (reference sequence). The CDR3 has 15 amino acids. After removal of 2 bases from V and 5 bases from J, the junction contained 6 bases not matched to a gene. In DNA form, the CDR3 reads TGTGCCAGCAGCTTATACCTAGCGGGAGAGAACGAGCAGTACTTC. Translation gives CASSLYLAGENEQYF. Filled out from reference TRBV7-9 and TRBJ2-7, the complete variable domain reads DTGVSQNPRHKITKRGQNVTFRCDPISEHNRLYWYRQTLGQGPEFLTYFQNEAQLEKSRLLSDRFSAERPKGSFSTLEIQRTEQGDSAMYLCASSLYLAGENEQYFGPGTRLTVT.

V gene TRBV6-1 combines with J gene TRBJ2-6; D is uncertain. The CDR3 contains 15 residues. Trimming stripped 4 bases from V and 5 bases from J, with 12 bases between. Germline V lookup: CDR1 MNHNS, CDR2 SASEGT. The CDR3, as DNA: TGTGCCAGCAGTGCTGAGGTACTGAGGGCCAACGTCCTGACTTTC. It translates to CASSAEVLRANVLTF.

This clone has a count of ten or more. The rearrangement uses TRBV2 and TRBJ1-2; tentative D call: TRBD1 (5 bases). The CDR3 covers 14 residues. Trimming shortened V by 4 bases and J by 4 bases, and 13 bases separated the two germline ends. From germline, CDR1 is SNHLY and CDR2 FYNNEI. The CDR3 loop reads CASSVTDGGYGYTF. In DNA, the CDR3 is TGTGCCAGCAGTGTCACTGACGGGGGCTATGGCTACACCTTC.

The V and J genes are TRBV6-5 and TRBJ2-1, with D maybe TRBD2 (6 bases). Germline V gene lookup returns CDR1 MNHEY and CDR2 SVGAGI. The CDR3 contains 14 residues. V was trimmed by 6 bases and J by 6 bases, leaving 15 bases between them. The CDR3 loop reads CASRPGLSSNEQFF. CDR3 DNA: TGTGCCAGCAGACCGGGACTCTCTTCCAATGAGCAGTTCTTC.

This chain links TRBV4-2 with TRBJ2-1; D may be TRBD2 (5 bases). The CDR3 consists of 15 residues. The germline V and J ends were trimmed by 5 bases and 6 bases, with 17 bases remaining between them. In germline, CDR1 is LGHNA, CDR2 YNFKEQ. The DNA for the CDR3 is TGTGCCAGCAGCTCGGCGGGTGGGTCAAGCAATGAGCAGTTCTTC. Residues: CASSSAGGSSNEQFF.

The CDR3 DNA sequence: TGTGCCAGCATCTCCGGGGACAGGGGGGGTGAAAAACTGTTTTTT. Protein product: CASISGDRGGEKLFF. The chain has TRBV28 and TRBJ1-4; TRBD1 agrees at 11 bases. Germline CDR1 reads MDHEN; CDR2 reads SYDVKM. The trim removed 7 bases at V and 7 bases at J, leaving 8 bases unmatched. The CDR3 contains 15 residues. The full variable domain, its missing parts supplied by reference TRBV28 and TRBJ1-4, is DVKVTQSSRYLVKRTGEKVFLECVQDMDHENMFWYRQDPGLGLRLIYFSYDVKMKEKGDIPEGYSVSREKKERFSLILESASTNQTSMYLCASISGDRGGEKLFFGSGTQLSVL.

The chain uses TRBV4-1 and TRBJ2-1; tentatively, D is TRBD1 (6 bases). The V end was cut by 0 bases, the J end by 2 bases, with 14 bases between. From germline, CDR1 is MGHRA and CDR2 YSYEKL. This CDR3 comprises 17 residues. CDR3 loop: CASSQEGAASPYNEQFF. CDR3 bases: TGCGCCAGCAGCCAAGAGGGGGCGGCCTCTCCCTACAATGAGCAGTTCTTC.

This chain links TRBV5-1 with TRBJ2-7, with 9 bases identical to TRBD1. The CDR3 runs to 14 residues. Germline CDR1 and CDR2: SGHRS and YFSETQ. Germline trimming cut 0 bases from V and 5 bases from J; bases unmatched to any gene: 3. CDR3 amino acids: CASSLEGQGHEQYF. As DNA, the CDR3 is TGCGCCAGCAGCTTGGAGGGACAGGGTCACGAGCAGTACTTC.

V is TRBV5-1 and J is TRBJ2-5; D perhaps matches TRBD1 (5 bases). The germline V and J ends were trimmed by 0 bases and 2 bases, with 20 bases remaining between them. CDR1 is SGHRS and CDR2 is YFSETQ in the germline V gene. The CDR3 length is 18 residues. CDR3 sequence reads: CASSLGWPSGHGQETQYF. The CDR3 DNA sequence: TGCGCCAGCAGCTTGGGGTGGCCCTCCGGACATGGACAAGAGACCCAGTACTTC.

The V and J genes are TRBV28 and TRBJ1-1, with 9 bases matching TRBD1. The CDR3 consists of 14 residues. With 6 bases clipped from V and 1 base from J, the junction kept 3 bases outside the gene matches. Germline CDR1 MDHEN, CDR2 SYDVKM. The CDR3 nucleotides read TGTGCCAGCAGGAAACAGGGGGCGAACACTGAAGCTTTCTTT. It encodes CASRKQGANTEAFF.

The DNA for the CDR3 is TGCGCCAGCAGCTTAGACTACACCGGGGAGCTGTTTTTT. As protein: CASSLDYTGELFF. The rearrangement links TRBV5-1 to TRBJ2-2; D unclear. Germline V lookup: CDR1 SGHRS, CDR2 YFSETQ. CDR3 size: 13 residues. Trimming removed 2 bases from V and 3 bases from J, with 5 bases in between.

J is TRBJ2-1 and V is TRBV11-1; weak D call: TRBD2 (6 bases). Trimming shortened V by 5 bases and J by 5 bases, and 19 bases separated the two germline ends. Germline V gives CDR1 SGHAT, CDR2 FQDESV (reference sequence). The CDR3 sequence is 16 residues long. The CDR3 spells CASSPTGVAANNEQFF. CDR3 DNA: TGTGCCAGCAGCCCCACCGGAGTAGCGGCAAACAATGAGCAGTTCTTC. Together with reference TRBV11-1 and TRBJ2-1, the CDR3 gives the full variable domain: EAEVAQSPRYKITEKSQAVAFWCDPISGHATLYWYRQILGQGPELLVQFQDESVVDDSQLPKDRFSAERLKGVDSTLKIQPAELGDSAMYLCASSPTGVAANNEQFFGPGTRLTVL.

This chain joins TRBV5-1 and TRBJ2-3, with no clear D. The ends were cut back, 2 bases at V and 4 bases at J, with 17 bases in the middle. CDR1 is SGHRS, CDR2 YFSETQ, per germline. This CDR3 has 16 amino acids. The CDR3 spells CASSFVGGQVPDTQYF. CDR3 in DNA: TGCGCCAGCAGCTTCGTAGGTGGGCAGGTTCCAGATACGCAGTATTTT.

This clone showed up just once. The rearrangement uses TRBV27 and TRBJ2-3; TRBD2 aligns across 10 bases. The V gene end was trimmed by 3 bases and the J gene end by 5 bases; junction bases not matched to a gene: 11. This CDR3 is built from 17 residues. In germline, CDR1 is MNHEY, CDR2 SMNVEV (reference sequence). The CDR3 loop reads CASSFSSGRAYVDTQYF. The CDR3 coding sequence is TGTGCCAGCAGTTTCTCCAGCGGGAGGGCCTATGTAGATACGCAGTATTTT.

This clone is a singleton in its sample. The rearrangement links TRBV2 to TRBJ2-1, with 10 bases aligning to TRBD2. The V gene end was trimmed by 4 bases and the J gene end by 7 bases; junction bases not matched to a gene: 7. The CDR3 sequence is 15 residues long. The germline gives CDR1 SNHLY, CDR2 FYNNEI. CDR3 in DNA: TGTGCCAGCAGTGTCGCTAGCGGGAGTATAAATGAGCAGTTCTTC. As protein: CASSVASGSINEQFF. Full variable domain (outside the CDR3, taken from reference TRBV2 and TRBJ2-1): EPEVTQTPSHQVTQMGQEVILRCVPISNHLYFYWYRQILGQKVEFLVSFYNNEISEKSEIFDDQFSVERPDGSNFTLKIRSTKLEDSAMYFCASSVASGSINEQFFGPGTRLTVL.

This chain connects TRBV29-1 to TRBJ2-7; the match to TRBD2 covers 7 bases. The CDR3 spans 14 residues. Germline-derived CDR1 and CDR2 are SQVTM and ANQGSEA. Trimming removed 7 bases from V and 5 bases from J; junction bases left unmatched: 14. CDR3 sequence (DNA): TGCAGCGGAAAGAACGGGGGGAAAATGGACGAGCAGTACTTC. Its translation is CSGKNGGKMDEQYF.